Below, one T cell receptor beta chain is given with its context. The data stem from a study of tumor-infiltrating lymphocytes in glioblastoma multiforme. TCRB libraries came from RNA via three nested multiplex PCR rounds. Input was approximately 0.5 ug total RNA, reverse-transcribed with a C-beta primer. No unique molecular identifiers were described for these TCRB libraries. Each CDR3 protein gets one entry after TCRdb re-called the multiplex PCR reads with MiXCR. Of around 15,000 distinct CDR3 sequences listed, about 69% are singletons. The length of the CDR3 is 15 residues. Unmatched junction bases numbered 11, after V lost 4 bases and J lost 7 bases. CDR1 is DFQATT, CDR2 SNEGSKA, per germline (reference sequence).

The chain recombines TRBV20-1 with TRBJ2-5, with 11 bases matching TRBD2. The origin of this receptor is a male donor with glioblastoma. The source material was brain tumor tissue. The CDR3 sequence is CSAIDLGLAEVTQYF. CDR3 DNA sequence: TGCAGTGCTATAGATCTGGGACTAGCGGAAGTGACCCAGTACTTC.